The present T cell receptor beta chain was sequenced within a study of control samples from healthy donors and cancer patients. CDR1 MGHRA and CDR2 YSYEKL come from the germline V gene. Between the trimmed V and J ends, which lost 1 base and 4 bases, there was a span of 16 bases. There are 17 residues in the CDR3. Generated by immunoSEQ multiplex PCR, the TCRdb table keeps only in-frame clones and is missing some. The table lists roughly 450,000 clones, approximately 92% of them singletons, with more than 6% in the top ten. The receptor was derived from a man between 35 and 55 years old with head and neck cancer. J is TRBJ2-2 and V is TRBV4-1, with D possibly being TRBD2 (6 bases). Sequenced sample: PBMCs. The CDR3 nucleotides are TGCGCCAGCAGCCAAGGGGGAGCGGGCCTGATCACCGGGGAGCTGTTTTTT. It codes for CASSQGGAGLITGELFF.